The 11 T cell receptor beta chains in this list originate from one sample, sequenced in a study of OX40 agonist ivuxolimab in advanced cancers. Repertoires were generated with immunoSEQ multiplex PCR, while TCRdb's copy carries only in-frame clones and drops some. The sample consists of about 50,000 clones, just under 85% of them appearing once. The sample here was CD4+ or CD8+ T cells sorted from blood, taken in a trial of the OX40 agonist ivuxolimab. Receptor source: an adult with an advanced solid tumor such as melanoma, head and neck, liver or kidney cancer.

The rearrangement uses TRBV6-6 and TRBJ2-4; 7 bases match TRBD1. The CDR3 length is 16 residues. Germline V gene sequence: CDR1 MNHNY, CDR2 SVGAGI (reference sequence). The V gene end was trimmed by 3 bases and the J gene end by 2 bases; junction bases not matched to a gene: 7. CDR3 loop: CASSYDRVLPKNIQYF. Here the CDR3 DNA reads TGTGCCAGCAGTTATGACAGGGTGTTACCCAAAAACATTCAGTACTTC.

This clone has just a few counts. This chain links TRBV2 with TRBJ1-5, with D possibly TRBD1 on 5 matching bases. Germline CDR1 reads SNHLY; CDR2 reads FYNNEI. Trimming cost V 7 bases and J 3 bases, with 16 bases left between them. The CDR3 has 15 amino acids. CDR3 coding DNA: TGTGCCAGCACATCAACGGGACGGTCCAATCAGCCCCAGCATTTT. Amino acid sequence: CASTSTGRSNQPQHF.

This sequence joins TRBV9 and TRBJ2-3; D uncertain. CDR1 and CDR2 from the germline V gene are SGDLS and YYNGEE. CDR3 length: 16 amino acids. V was clipped by 0 bases and J by 3 bases, with 14 bases between them. CDR3: CASSVGHPIGTDTQYF. DNA of the CDR3: TGTGCCAGCAGCGTAGGGCACCCGATAGGGACAGATACGCAGTATTTT.

This clone was detected only once. The CDR3 reads CASSSPDRANGYTF. The DNA of the CDR3 is TGTGCCAGCAGCTCACCGGACAGGGCAAATGGCTACACCTTC. The chain links TRBV7-2 to TRBJ1-2, with 8 bases fitting TRBD1. The V gene end was trimmed by 4 bases and the J gene end by 6 bases; junction bases not matched to a gene: 7. This CDR3 is built from 14 residues. The germline V gene encodes CDR1 SGHTA and CDR2 FQGNSA.

This CDR3 reads CARGTGGNEQFF. CDR3 coding DNA: TGTGCCAGGGGGACAGGGGGCAATGAGCAGTTCTTC. The gene calls are TRBV2 and TRBJ2-1; TRBD1 matches at 11 bases. Losses at the gene ends were 9 bases for V and 6 bases for J; bases not matched to a gene: 1. Germline values: CDR1 SNHLY, CDR2 FYNNEI. The CDR3 has 12 amino acids.

In this sample, this clone turned up once. The rearrangement uses TRBV6-5 and TRBJ1-1, with D maybe TRBD1 (5 bases). The CDR3 covers 15 residues. Trimming stripped 2 bases from V and 1 base from J, with 11 bases between. Germline CDR1 MNHEY, CDR2 SVGAGI. The CDR3 region is CASSYGRTPNTEAFF. The CDR3 DNA reads as TGTGCCAGCAGTTACGGACGGACACCGAACACTGAAGCTTTCTTT.

This sequence joins TRBV27 and TRBJ2-1; D gene unclear. From germline, CDR1 is MNHEY and CDR2 SMNVEV (reference sequence). The length of the CDR3 is 15 residues. V was trimmed by 2 bases and J by 7 bases, leaving 15 bases between them. The CDR3 reads CASSLEGVGPNEQFF. The CDR3 DNA is TGTGCCAGCAGTTTAGAAGGTGTAGGGCCAAATGAGCAGTTCTTC.

V is TRBV10-3 and J is TRBJ2-1, with 11 positions matching TRBD2. The V and J ends lost 7 bases and 6 bases, in that order; junction bases with no gene match: 8. The V gene's germline CDR1 is ENHRY and CDR2 SYGVKD. The CDR3 has 15 amino acids. The CDR3 region has the DNA TGTGCCATCAATGAACTAGCGGGGGTTCGCAATGAGCAGTTCTTC. It is translated as CAINELAGVRNEQFF.

The chain carries TRBV5-6 and TRBJ2-5; D is undetermined. Germline CDR1 is SGHDT and CDR2 is YYEEEE. The CDR3 runs 14 residues. V lost 2 bases, J lost 6 bases, and 14 bases lay in between. The CDR3 coding sequence is TGTGCCAGCAGCTTTTTCACAGCATCTAAGACCCAGTACTTC. Protein product: CASSFFTASKTQYF.

The V gene is TRBV19, the J gene TRBJ2-5; tentatively, D is TRBD2 (6 bases). The CDR3 totals 14 residues. Trimming left V 3 bases short and J 1 base short, with 9 bases between. Germline CDR1 is LNHDA and CDR2 is SQIVND (reference sequence). CDR3 amino acids: CASSMGGTQETQYF. CDR3 in DNA: TGTGCCAGTAGTATGGGGGGAACCCAAGAGACCCAGTACTTC.

The chain has TRBV4-3 and TRBJ2-3, with TRBD1 identical over 7 bases. CDR3 length: 15 amino acids. V lost 0 bases, J lost 8 bases, and 8 bases stayed unmatched. Germline V lookup: CDR1 LGHNA, CDR2 YSLEER. The CDR3 here is CASSQEQGDPGTQYF. The CDR3 nucleotides read TGCGCCAGCAGCCAAGAGCAGGGGGACCCAGGTACGCAGTATTTT.